The 22 T cell receptor beta chains presented below share a single source sample, sequenced in a study of cytomegalovirus exposure and HLA in healthy donors. Amplification used 60 Vbeta primers and 13 Jbeta primers. Only in-frame clones appear in the TCRdb table, and some are missing; sequencing was by immunoSEQ multiplex PCR. This sample has more than 95,000 clones, with approximately 80% found just once. Sequencing was carried out using PBMCs. These receptors were collected from a man younger than 40 in good health and CMV-seropositive.

The chain links TRBV6-5 to TRBJ1-3; D is unclear. The CDR3 contains 13 residues. The germline CDR1 and CDR2 sequences are MNHEY and SVGAGI. The V gene lost 11 bases and the J gene lost 0 bases, with 11 bases spanning the gap. The CDR3 spells CAVLGFSGNTIYF. The CDR3 DNA follows: TGTGCCGTCCTGGGCTTCTCTGGAAACACCATATATTTT.

This clone showed up just a few times. The chain combines TRBV4-3 with TRBJ2-3; D is perhaps TRBD1 (5 bases). The V end was cut by 1 base, the J end by 6 bases, with 14 bases between. The germline gives CDR1 LGHNA, CDR2 YSLEER. The CDR3 consists of 15 residues. CDR3 DNA: TGCGCCAGCAGCCAAGGGGGCGGAGCAGGGGATACGCAGTATTTT. It translates to CASSQGGGAGDTQYF.

This chain connects TRBV28 to TRBJ1-2; 7 bases fit TRBD1. The CDR3 has 13 residues. Trimming removed 6 bases from V and 2 bases from J; junction bases left unmatched: 3. Germline V gives CDR1 MDHEN, CDR2 SYDVKM. CDR3 sequence reads: CASSRDSNYGYTF. The CDR3 DNA is TGTGCCAGCAGCCGGGACAGCAACTATGGCTACACCTTC.

CDR3 region: CASSWGGMNTEAFF. The CDR3 DNA reads TGCGCCAGCAGCTGGGGGGGGATGAACACTGAAGCTTTCTTT. The genes are TRBV5-1 and TRBJ1-1; TRBD1 might be the D (5 bases). The CDR3 has 14 residues. The germline V and J ends were trimmed by 3 bases and 0 bases, with 9 bases remaining between them. Per germline, CDR1 SGHRS and CDR2 YFSETQ.

The chain joins TRBV5-5 to TRBJ2-3, with TRBD2 as a possible D gene (5 bases). The germline V gene encodes CDR1 SGHKS and CDR2 YYEKEE (reference sequence). The V end was cut by 4 bases, the J end by 0 bases, with 24 bases between. The CDR3 contains 19 residues. CDR3 residues: CASSTALGRLTISTDTQYF. For the CDR3, the DNA is TGTGCCAGCAGCACCGCGTTGGGGAGACTTACGATAAGCACAGATACGCAGTATTTT. Drawing the rest from reference TRBV5-5 and TRBJ2-3, the complete variable domain is DAGVTQSPTHLIKTRGQQVTLRCSPISGHKSVSWYQQVLGQGPQFIFQYYEKEERGRGNFPDRFSARQFPNYSSELNVNALLLGDSALYLCASSTALGRLTISTDTQYFGPGTRLTVL.

This sequence joins TRBV5-4 and TRBJ2-7; a possible D gene is TRBD2 (6 bases). Germline lookup yields CDR1 SGHNT and CDR2 YYREEE (reference sequence). Trimming took 9 bases from V and 3 from J, leaving 28 bases between them. CDR3 length: 17 amino acids. This CDR3 is CATTPRRGYPNFYEQYF. The CDR3 DNA reads as TGTGCCACCACCCCTCGGCGGGGCTACCCGAACTTCTACGAGCAGTACTTC.

This sequence joins TRBV5-1 and TRBJ2-5; TRBD2 matches at 9 bases. From germline, CDR1 is SGHRS and CDR2 YFSETQ. The CDR3 has 15 amino acids. V lost 0 bases and J lost 5; bases outside the gene matches: 5. The CDR3 nucleotides read TGCGCCAGCAGCTTGGTTGCTAGCGGGACGGAGACCCAGTACTTC. Translating gives CASSLVASGTETQYF.

This chain joins TRBV19 and TRBJ2-2, with TRBD1 identical over 10 bases. CDR1 LNHDA and CDR2 SQIVND come from the germline V gene (reference sequence). The CDR3 spans 15 residues. V lost 6 bases, J lost 4 bases, and 5 bases stayed unmatched. The CDR3 DNA reads as TGTGCCAGTAGCGACAGGGGGCGCGGCACCGGGGAGCTGTTTTTT. This translates into CASSDRGRGTGELFF.

This clone appeared a single time. V is TRBV6-1 and J is TRBJ2-7, with 12 bases aligning to TRBD2. V dropped 4 bases and J dropped 6; count of bases not matched to a gene: 1. Germline-derived CDR1 and CDR2 are MNHNS and SASEGT. The CDR3 contains 13 residues. In DNA, the CDR3 is TGTGCCAGCAGTGCGGGACTAGCGGGCGAGCAGTACTTC. It yields the protein CASSAGLAGEQYF.

This chain connects TRBV15 to TRBJ1-3, with no clear D. This CDR3 region has 14 residues. CDR1 LNHNV and CDR2 YYDKDF come from the germline V gene (reference sequence). V was shortened by 5 bases and J by 1 base, with 9 bases between the two germline ends. CDR3 sequence (DNA): TGTGCCACCAGCGAGACTGATTCTGGAAACACCATATATTTT. Residues: CATSETDSGNTIYF.

The V gene is TRBV30, the J gene TRBJ2-3; D is perhaps TRBD2 (5 bases). Germline assignment: CDR1 GTSNPN and CDR2 SVGIG (reference sequence). Between the trimmed V and J ends, which lost 5 bases and 8 bases, there was a span of 14 bases. CDR3 length: 12 amino acids. The CDR3 DNA follows: TGTGCCTGGTCAGAGGGCTTGGGTACGCAGTATTTT. Encoded protein: CAWSEGLGTQYF.

The V and J genes are TRBV30 and TRBJ1-5, with a tentative D call TRBD1 (6 bases). CDR1 and CDR2 (germline): GTSNPN, SVGIG (reference sequence). CDR3 length: 13 residues. Trimming removed 3 bases at V and 5 bases at J, with 11 bases between. CDR3 in amino acids: CAWRAGVDQPQHF. For the CDR3, the DNA is TGTGCCTGGAGGGCAGGGGTCGATCAGCCCCAGCATTTT.

The CDR3, as DNA: TGTGCCAGCAGTCAGACTTATAACAATGAGCAGTTCTTC. It codes for CASSQTYNNEQFF. The genes are TRBV6-6 and TRBJ2-1; D not certain. V was shortened by 5 bases and J by 5 bases, with 10 bases between the two germline ends. The CDR3 runs to 13 residues. CDR1 and CDR2 from the germline V gene are MNHNY and SVGAGI (reference sequence).

Concerning this clone itself: Other DNA sequences in this sample translate to the same CDR3. The chain is built from TRBV9 and TRBJ2-1; TRBD2 matches 8 bases. The CDR3 length is 15 residues. V dropped 3 bases and J dropped 4; count of bases not matched to a gene: 6. Germline CDR1 is SGDLS and CDR2 is YYNGEE. In DNA, the CDR3 is TGTGCCAGCAGCGGCAGCGGGAGCGTTTACAATGAGCAGTTCTTC. Protein product: CASSGSGSVYNEQFF.

The chain employs TRBV28 and TRBJ2-1, with 8 nucleotides matching TRBD2. This CDR3 is 14 amino acids long. Germline V gene data show CDR1 as MDHEN and CDR2 as SYDVKM. V was clipped by 6 bases and J by 7 bases; unmatched bases: 8. The CDR3 here is CASSSGTSGNEQFF. Here the CDR3 DNA reads TGTGCCAGCAGCTCCGGGACTAGTGGTAATGAGCAGTTCTTC. Looking up the rest from reference TRBV28 and TRBJ2-1 gives the full variable domain: DVKVTQSSRYLVKRTGEKVFLECVQDMDHENMFWYRQDPGLGLRLIYFSYDVKMKEKGDIPEGYSVSREKKERFSLILESASTNQTSMYLCASSSGTSGNEQFFGPGTRLTVL.

The chain uses TRBV7-8 and TRBJ2-1, with a weak D call TRBD1 (5 bases). This CDR3 spans 14 amino acids. Trimming took off 1 base at V and 9 bases at J, with 13 bases between the two ends. The germline V gene has CDR1 SGHVS and CDR2 FQNEAQ. The CDR3 sequence is CASSLGQGWGEQFF. The CDR3 DNA is TGTGCCAGCAGCTTAGGGCAGGGTTGGGGTGAGCAGTTCTTC.

The chain links TRBV27 to TRBJ2-7; 12 nucleotides agree with TRBD2. This CDR3 comprises 15 residues. From germline, CDR1 is MNHEY and CDR2 SMNVEV (reference sequence). J gave up 6 bases and V 4 bases, and 7 bases lay outside the gene matches. CDR3 nucleotide sequence: TGTGCCAGCAGTTCCCTGACTAGCGGGAGCCCCGAGCAGTACTTC. Its protein product is CASSSLTSGSPEQYF.

The V gene is TRBV27, the J gene TRBJ1-1, with D tentatively TRBD1 (6 bases). V gave up 2 bases and J gave up 4 bases, with 11 bases separating them. The length of the CDR3 is 14 residues. Germline V gives CDR1 MNHEY, CDR2 SMNVEV (reference sequence). For the CDR3, the DNA is TGTGCCAGCAGTTTAGGCAGGGGCTTCACTGAAGCTTTCTTT. The encoded protein is CASSLGRGFTEAFF.

The genes are TRBV9 and TRBJ1-2; D is uncertain. This CDR3 has 13 residues. With 6 bases removed from V and 0 bases from J, the gap between germline ends came to 9 bases. Looked up from germline, CDR1 is SGDLS and CDR2 is YYNGEE. This chain's CDR3 is CASTRVSNYGYTF. The CDR3 DNA reads as TGTGCCAGCACTCGCGTCTCTAACTATGGCTACACCTTC.

V and J are TRBV5-6 and TRBJ2-3; D may be TRBD1 (5 bases). Trimming removed 7 bases from V and 11 bases from J, with 26 bases in between. CDR3 length: 15 amino acids. CDR1 and CDR2 (germline): SGHDT, YYEEEE. The DNA for the CDR3 is TGTGCCAGCTCTCGCGGCGGAAGACCGACAGTAGAGCAGTATTTT. Protein sequence: CASSRGGRPTVEQYF.

V usage is TRBV5-4 and J usage is TRBJ2-7, with 7 bases aligning to TRBD1. Germline V gene data show CDR1 as SGHNT and CDR2 as YYREEE (reference sequence). With V trimmed by 2 bases and J by 2 bases, 4 bases remained unmatched. The CDR3 length is 14 residues. DNA for the CDR3: TGTGCCAGCAGCTTTGACAGGGCCCCCTACGAGCAGTACTTC. This gives the protein CASSFDRAPYEQYF.

The V gene is TRBV27, the J gene TRBJ1-2; D is possibly TRBD1 (6 bases). The CDR3 contains 13 residues. Germline CDR1 reads MNHEY; CDR2 reads SMNVEV (reference sequence). V was pared by 2 bases and J by 5 bases, with 9 bases between. The CDR3 DNA is TGTGCCAGCAGTTTACAGGGGCCTTATGGCTACACCTTC. Translating gives CASSLQGPYGYTF.